This entry concerns a single T cell receptor (beta chain). The antigen remains unidentified. The record originates from a study of regulatory T cells in long-lasting Graves disease. Study details: Treatment with antithyroid drugs for over 5 years, together with positive TSH receptor antibodies, meant persistent Graves' disease.

V lost 7 bases, J lost 1 base, and 7 bases lay in between. Per the germline V gene, CDR1 is LGHDT and CDR2 is YNNKEL (reference sequence). The CDR3 consists of 12 residues. General study results and limits: TRBV28, TRBJ1-2 and TRBJ2-5 were segments that persistent disease favored. Persistent patients had a count of shared public clonotypes (approximately 2,700) that exceeded that of new patients (about 970).

The time point here: persistent/refractory GD, antithyroid drugs over 5 years with positive TRAb. RNA isolated from PBMCs was used to make the TCR library. iRepertoire HTBI primers and Arm-PCR of CDR3 regions built TCR beta libraries. Study processing details: From all samples, identification returned 12 to 15 TRBJ and approximately 61 TRBV segments. Each CDR3 protein is one row after TCRdb ran MiXCR on the multiplex PCR reads. It is TCRdb's table, rather than the study itself, that gives the V and J calls and clone size. The sample includes around 450,000 distinct CDR3 sequences, roughly 21% of them seen just once.

This TCR derives from a female donor with Graves disease. J is TRBJ2-5 and V is TRBV3-1; D is undetermined. Sequenced here: peripheral blood mononuclear cells (PBMCs), sampled when the disease was refractory, from a patient treated with antithyroid drugs. The CDR3, as DNA: TGTGCCAGCAACTCGTTCCAAGAGACCCAGTACTTC. This codes for CASNSFQETQYF.